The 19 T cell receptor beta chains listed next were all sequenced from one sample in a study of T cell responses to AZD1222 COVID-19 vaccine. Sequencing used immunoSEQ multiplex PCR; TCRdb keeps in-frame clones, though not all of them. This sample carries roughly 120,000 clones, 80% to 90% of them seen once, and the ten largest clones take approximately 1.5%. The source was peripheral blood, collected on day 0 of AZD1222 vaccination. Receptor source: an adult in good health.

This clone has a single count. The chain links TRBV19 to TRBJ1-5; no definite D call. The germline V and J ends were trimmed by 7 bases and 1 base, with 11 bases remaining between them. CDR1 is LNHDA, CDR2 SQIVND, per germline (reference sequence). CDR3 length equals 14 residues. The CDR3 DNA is TGTGCCAGTACCGCCGCCGGGAGCAATCAGCCCCAGCATTTT. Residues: CASTAAGSNQPQHF.

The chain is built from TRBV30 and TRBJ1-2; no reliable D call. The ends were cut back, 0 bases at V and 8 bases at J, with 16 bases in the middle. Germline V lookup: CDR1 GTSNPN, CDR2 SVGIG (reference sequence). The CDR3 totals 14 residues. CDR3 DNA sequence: TGTGCCTGGAGTGTACTTGGGAGATGGGTGGGCTACACCTTC. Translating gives CAWSVLGRWVGYTF.

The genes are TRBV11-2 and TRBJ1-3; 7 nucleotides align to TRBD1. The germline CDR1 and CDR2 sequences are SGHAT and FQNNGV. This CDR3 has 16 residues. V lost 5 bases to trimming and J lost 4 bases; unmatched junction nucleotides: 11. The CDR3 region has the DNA TGTGCCAGCAGCACGCACGCCGGGACAGCAGGAAACACCATATATTTT. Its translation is CASSTHAGTAGNTIYF.

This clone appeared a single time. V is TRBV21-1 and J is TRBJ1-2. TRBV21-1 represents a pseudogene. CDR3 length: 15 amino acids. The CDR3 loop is CASSPAGEGLLGYTF. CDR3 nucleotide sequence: TGTGCCAGCAGCCCCGCAGGGGAGGGGCTGCTTGGCTACACCTTC.

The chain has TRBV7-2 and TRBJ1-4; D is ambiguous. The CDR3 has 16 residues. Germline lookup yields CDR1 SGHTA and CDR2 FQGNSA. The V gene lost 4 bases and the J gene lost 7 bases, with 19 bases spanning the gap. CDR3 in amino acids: CASSSAIGRVGEKLFF. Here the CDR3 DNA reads TGTGCCAGCAGCTCTGCCATTGGTAGGGTGGGTGAAAAACTGTTTTTT. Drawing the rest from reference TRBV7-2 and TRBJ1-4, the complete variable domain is GAGVSQSPSNKVTEKGKDVELRCDPISGHTALYWYRQSLGQGLEFLIYFQGNSAPDKSGLPSDRFSAERTGGSVSTLTIQRTQQEDSAVYLCASSSAIGRVGEKLFFGSGTQLSVL.

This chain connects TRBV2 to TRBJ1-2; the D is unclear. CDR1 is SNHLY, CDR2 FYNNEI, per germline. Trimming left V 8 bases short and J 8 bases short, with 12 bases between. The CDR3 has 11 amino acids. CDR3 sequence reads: CASGILQGYTF. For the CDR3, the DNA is TGTGCCAGCGGGATCCTACAAGGCTACACCTTC.

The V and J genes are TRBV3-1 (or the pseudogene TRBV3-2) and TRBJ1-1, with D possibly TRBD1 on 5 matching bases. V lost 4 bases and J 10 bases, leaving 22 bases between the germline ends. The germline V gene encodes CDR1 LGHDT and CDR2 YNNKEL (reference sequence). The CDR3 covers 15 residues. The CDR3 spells CASSLGGPRESGAFF. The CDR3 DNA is TGTGCCAGCAGCCTTGGGGGACCCCGAGAAAGTGGAGCTTTCTTT.

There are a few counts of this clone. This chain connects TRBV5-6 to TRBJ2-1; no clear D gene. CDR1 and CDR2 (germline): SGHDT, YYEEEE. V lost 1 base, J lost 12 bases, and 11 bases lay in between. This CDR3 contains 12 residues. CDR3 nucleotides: TGTGCCAGCAGCTTGTATGACGTCGGGCAGTTCTTC. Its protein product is CASSLYDVGQFF.

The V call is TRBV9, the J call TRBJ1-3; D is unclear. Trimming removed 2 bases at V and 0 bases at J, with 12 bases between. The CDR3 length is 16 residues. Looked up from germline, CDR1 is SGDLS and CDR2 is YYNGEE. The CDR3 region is CASSVLGVGSGNTIYF. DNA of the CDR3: TGTGCCAGCAGCGTCCTCGGGGTGGGCTCTGGAAACACCATATATTTT.

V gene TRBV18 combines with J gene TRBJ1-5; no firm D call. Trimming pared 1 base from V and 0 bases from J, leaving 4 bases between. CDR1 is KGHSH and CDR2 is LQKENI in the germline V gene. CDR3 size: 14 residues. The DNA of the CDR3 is TGTGCCAGCTCACCACTGAATAGCAATCAGCCCCAGCATTTT. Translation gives CASSPLNSNQPQHF. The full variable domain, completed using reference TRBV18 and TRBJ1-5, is NAGVMQNPRHLVRRRGQEARLRCSPMKGHSHVYWYRQLPEEGLKFMVYLQKENIIDESGMPKERFSAEFPKEGPSILRIQQVVRGDSAAYFCASSPLNSNQPQHFGDGTRLSIL.

CDR3: CASSLPHQPQHF. The CDR3 bases are TGTGCCAGCAGCCTCCCGCATCAGCCCCAGCATTTT. The V and J genes are TRBV7-6 and TRBJ1-5; D remains ambiguous. The CDR3 is made up of 12 amino acids. The germline V gene encodes CDR1 SGHVS and CDR2 FNYEAQ. V dropped 5 bases and J dropped 5 bases, with 7 bases sitting between them. Combining the CDR3 with reference TRBV7-6 and TRBJ1-5 gives the whole variable domain GAGVSQSPRYKVTKRGQDVALRCDPISGHVSLYWYRQALGQGPEFLTYFNYEAQQDKSGLPNDRFSAERPEGSISTLTIQRTEQRDSAMYRCASSLPHQPQHFGDGTRLSIL.

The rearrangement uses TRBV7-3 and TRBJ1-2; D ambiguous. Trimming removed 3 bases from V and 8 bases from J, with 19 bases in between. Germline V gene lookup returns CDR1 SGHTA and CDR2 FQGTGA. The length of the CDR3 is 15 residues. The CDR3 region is CASSFSAMDLAGYTF. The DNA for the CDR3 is TGTGCCAGCAGCTTTTCGGCGATGGACCTAGCGGGCTACACCTTC. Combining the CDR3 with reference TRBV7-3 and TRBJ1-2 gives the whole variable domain GAGVSQTPSNKVTEKGKYVELRCDPISGHTALYWYRQSLGQGPEFLIYFQGTGAADDSGLPNDRFFAVRPEGSVSTLKIQRTERGDSAVYLCASSFSAMDLAGYTFGSGTRLTVV.

The CDR3 loop is CASSATGRSSGYTF. CDR3 nucleotides: TGTGCCAGCAGCGCGACAGGGAGGTCGAGTGGCTACACCTTC. The chain joins TRBV6-2 or TRBV6-3 to TRBJ1-2; 7 bases line up with TRBD1. Germline CDR1 reads MNHEY; CDR2 reads SVGEGT. The CDR3 spans 14 residues. Trimming removed 6 bases from V and 7 bases from J; junction bases left unmatched: 11.

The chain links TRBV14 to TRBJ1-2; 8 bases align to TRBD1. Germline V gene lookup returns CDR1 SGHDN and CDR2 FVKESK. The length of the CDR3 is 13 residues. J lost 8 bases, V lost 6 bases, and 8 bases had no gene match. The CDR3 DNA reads TGTGCCAGCAGTCCAGGACAGGGAGGCGGCTACACCTTC. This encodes CASSPGQGGGYTF.

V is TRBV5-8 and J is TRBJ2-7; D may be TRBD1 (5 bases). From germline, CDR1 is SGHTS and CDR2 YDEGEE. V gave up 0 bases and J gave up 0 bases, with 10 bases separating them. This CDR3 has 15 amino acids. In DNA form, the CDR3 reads TGTGCCAGCAGCTTGGGGGCAGGGCTCTCCTACGAGCAGTACTTC. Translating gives CASSLGAGLSYEQYF.

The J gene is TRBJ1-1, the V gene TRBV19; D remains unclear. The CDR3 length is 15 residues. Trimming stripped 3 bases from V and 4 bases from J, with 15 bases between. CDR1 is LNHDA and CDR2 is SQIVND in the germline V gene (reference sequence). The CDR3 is CASSMGPPRGTEAFF. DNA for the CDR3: TGTGCCAGTAGTATGGGCCCACCGCGCGGCACTGAAGCTTTCTTT.

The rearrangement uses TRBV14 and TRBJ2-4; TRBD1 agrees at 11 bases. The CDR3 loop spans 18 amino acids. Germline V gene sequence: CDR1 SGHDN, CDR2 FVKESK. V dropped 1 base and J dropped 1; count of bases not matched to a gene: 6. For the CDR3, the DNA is TGTGCCAGCAGCCAAGTCGGACAGGGGGCGAGTGCCAAAAACATTCAGTACTTC. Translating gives CASSQVGQGASAKNIQYF.

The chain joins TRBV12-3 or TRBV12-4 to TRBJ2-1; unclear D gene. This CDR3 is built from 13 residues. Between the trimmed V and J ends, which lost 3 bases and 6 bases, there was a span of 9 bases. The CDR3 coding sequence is TGTGCCAGCAGTTTCGGTGGGCTCAATGAGCAGTTCTTC. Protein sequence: CASSFGGLNEQFF.

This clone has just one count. CDR3 DNA: TGTGCCAGCAGCTTGCATCGAACGACAGAACTGTTTTTT. It yields the protein CASSLHRTTELFF. The chain carries TRBV11-2 and TRBJ1-4; a weak D match, TRBD1 (5 bases). The CDR3 is made up of 13 amino acids. Trimming took 3 bases from V and 12 from J, leaving 14 bases between them. CDR1 and CDR2 (germline): SGHAT, FQNNGV.